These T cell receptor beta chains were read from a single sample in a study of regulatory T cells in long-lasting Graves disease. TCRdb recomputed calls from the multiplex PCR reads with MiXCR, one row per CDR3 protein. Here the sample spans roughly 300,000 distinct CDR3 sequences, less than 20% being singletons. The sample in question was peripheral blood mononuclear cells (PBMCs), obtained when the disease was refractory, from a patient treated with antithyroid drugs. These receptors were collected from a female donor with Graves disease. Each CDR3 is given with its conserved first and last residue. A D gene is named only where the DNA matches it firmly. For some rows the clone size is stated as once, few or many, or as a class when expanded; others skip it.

CDR3 DNA: TGCAGTGCTGGTGGGGGTAATAGCAATCAGCCCCAGCATTTT; CDR3 protein: CSAGGGNSNQPQHF; D gene: NA; V gene: TRBV20-1; clone size: NA; J gene: TRBJ1-5
CDR3 DNA: TGTGCCAGCGCCCGAGAGGGCCGCACTGGGGCCAACGTCCTGACTTTC; CDR3 protein: CASAREGRTGANVLTF; D gene: NA; V gene: TRBV7-3; clone size: many; J gene: TRBJ2-6
CDR3 DNA: TGTGCCAGCAGTTACGGGGAGGGGAACTCCTACGAGCAGTACTTC; CDR3 protein: CASSYGEGNSYEQYF; D gene: TRBD2; V gene: TRBV6-9; clone size: many; J gene: TRBJ2-7
CDR3 DNA: TGTGCCAGCAGTGATAGCGACGAATGGATGGGCAATCAGCCCCAGCATTTT; CDR3 protein: CASSDSDEWMGNQPQHF; D gene: NA; V gene: TRBV2; clone size: many; J gene: TRBJ1-5
CDR3 DNA: TGTGCCAGCAGTTACGGTTTCTCCGAGCAGTACTTC; CDR3 protein: CASSYGFSEQYF; D gene: NA; V gene: TRBV6-2/TRBV6-3; clone size: many; J gene: TRBJ2-7
CDR3 DNA: TGTGCCAGCAGCCCGGCGACAGGGACTTGGGACGAGCAGTACTTC; CDR3 protein: CASSPATGTWDEQYF; D gene: NA; V gene: TRBV5-4; clone size: NA; J gene: TRBJ2-7
CDR3 DNA: TGCAGTGCTAGAGGAGGACAGGGGAGGTCTGGAAACACCATATATTTT; CDR3 protein: CSARGGQGRSGNTIYF; D gene: TRBD1; V gene: TRBV20-1; clone size: NA; J gene: TRBJ1-3
CDR3 DNA: TGTGCCAGCAGTGACCCCCAACGGACCTCCTACGAGCAGTACTTC; CDR3 protein: CASSDPQRTSYEQYF; D gene: NA; V gene: TRBV6-2/TRBV6-3; clone size: few; J gene: TRBJ2-7
CDR3 DNA: TGTGCCAGCAGCTTAGACAGGGGGCAACTTGGAGAGACCCAGTACTTC; CDR3 protein: CASSLDRGQLGETQYF; D gene: TRBD1; V gene: TRBV7-9; clone size: NA; J gene: TRBJ2-5
CDR3 DNA: TGTGCCAGCAGCTTGATTCTGGCTGAAGAGCAGTACTTC; CDR3 protein: CASSLILAEEQYF; D gene: NA; V gene: TRBV5-6; clone size: few; J gene: TRBJ2-7
CDR3 DNA: TGTGCCAGCAGCGTAGGGGGGGGTTCGACTGAAGCTTTCTTT; CDR3 protein: CASSVGGGSTEAFF; D gene: NA; V gene: TRBV9; clone size: NA; J gene: TRBJ1-1
CDR3 DNA: TGTGCCAGCAGCTTACTACCATACGAGCAGTACTTC; CDR3 protein: CASSLLPYEQYF; D gene: NA; V gene: TRBV7-9; clone size: many; J gene: TRBJ2-7
CDR3 DNA: TGTGCCAGCAGTTTCCGCACAGGGAGCCGTGAATCTTTCTTT; CDR3 protein: CASSFRTGSRESFF; D gene: NA; V gene: TRBV12-3/TRBV12-4; clone size: many; J gene: TRBJ1-1
CDR3 DNA: TGTGCCAGCAGCTTAGGGCACCTCGCCAAAAACATTCAGTACTTC; CDR3 protein: CASSLGHLAKNIQYF; D gene: NA; V gene: TRBV6-1; clone size: few; J gene: TRBJ2-4
CDR3 DNA: TGTGCCAGCAGCTTGACACCTTTCAATCAGCCCCAGCATTTT; CDR3 protein: CASSLTPFNQPQHF; D gene: NA; V gene: TRBV7-8; clone size: many; J gene: TRBJ1-5
CDR3 DNA: TGTGCCAGCAGCGACATGTCGCTGAACACTGAAGCTTTCTTT; CDR3 protein: CASSDMSLNTEAFF; D gene: NA; V gene: TRBV27; clone size: many; J gene: TRBJ1-1
CDR3 DNA: TGTGCCAGCAGCCTCCGGGACAGTTACGTTATGAACACTGAAGCTTTCTTT; CDR3 protein: CASSLRDSYVMNTEAFF; D gene: TRBD1; V gene: TRBV28; clone size: many; J gene: TRBJ1-1
CDR3 DNA: TGCAGTGCTAGAGATTTGGCCGCGAAGACTCTGAACACTGAAGCTTTCTTT; CDR3 protein: CSARDLAAKTLNTEAFF; D gene: NA; V gene: TRBV20-1; clone size: NA; J gene: TRBJ1-1
CDR3 DNA: TGTGCCATCAGCCCACAAGAGATTAACTATGGCTACACCTTC; CDR3 protein: CAISPQEINYGYTF; D gene: NA; V gene: TRBV10-3; clone size: NA; J gene: TRBJ1-2
CDR3 DNA: TGCAGTGCTAGAGTTCTCGGAGGTGGGACCAACGTCCTGACTTTC; CDR3 protein: CSARVLGGGTNVLTF; D gene: NA; V gene: TRBV20-1; clone size: few; J gene: TRBJ2-6
CDR3 DNA: TGTGCCAGCAGCTCGCTCGGTGGGAATGGCTACACCTTC; CDR3 protein: CASSSLGGNGYTF; D gene: NA; V gene: TRBV7-9; clone size: many; J gene: TRBJ1-2
CDR3 DNA: TGTGCCAGCAGTTGGGGAGGGGCTGGGCAGCCCCAGCATTTT; CDR3 protein: CASSWGGAGQPQHF; D gene: NA; V gene: TRBV27; clone size: few; J gene: TRBJ1-5
CDR3 DNA: TGTGCCAGCAGCTTAATTGGAACGAACACTGAAGCTTTCTTT; CDR3 protein: CASSLIGTNTEAFF; D gene: NA; V gene: TRBV7-3; clone size: many; J gene: TRBJ1-1
CDR3 DNA: TGCAGCGGTCTGAAGGGGGCTGGAGCGGGAGGGGGTGAGCAGTACTTC; CDR3 protein: CSGLKGAGAGGGEQYF; D gene: TRBD2; V gene: TRBV29-1; clone size: few; J gene: TRBJ2-7
CDR3 DNA: TGTGCCAGCAGTGAACCAGAGTATAATTCACCCCTCCACTTT; CDR3 protein: CASSEPEYNSPLHF; D gene: NA; V gene: TRBV25-1; clone size: few; J gene: TRBJ1-6
CDR3 DNA: TGTGCCAGCCGAGCCAATCGGAAGACCCAGTACTTC; CDR3 protein: CASRANRKTQYF; D gene: NA; V gene: TRBV28; clone size: many; J gene: TRBJ2-5
CDR3 DNA: TGTGCCAGCAGCCAGGCCGTCGCAGGGCCTTATGGCTACACCTTC; CDR3 protein: CASSQAVAGPYGYTF; D gene: NA; V gene: TRBV12-3/TRBV12-4; clone size: many; J gene: TRBJ1-2
CDR3 DNA: TGTGCCAGCAGTTTAGAAAATAGCAATCAGCCCCAGCATTTT; CDR3 protein: CASSLENSNQPQHF; D gene: NA; V gene: TRBV27; clone size: many; J gene: TRBJ1-5
CDR3 DNA: TGCGCCAGCAGCCCCGACAGGGCCGGTAGGGAGACCCAGTACTTC; CDR3 protein: CASSPDRAGRETQYF; D gene: TRBD1; V gene: TRBV10-2; clone size: many; J gene: TRBJ2-5
CDR3 DNA: TGTGCCAGCAGCTTTAGACAGCAAGAGACCCAGTACTTC; CDR3 protein: CASSFRQQETQYF; D gene: NA; V gene: TRBV7-6; clone size: many; J gene: TRBJ2-5
CDR3 DNA: TGTGCCTGGAGCTTTACAGGTGACCCCCTCCACTTT; CDR3 protein: CAWSFTGDPLHF; D gene: NA; V gene: TRBV30; clone size: many; J gene: TRBJ1-6
CDR3 DNA: TGTGCCATCAGTGAGTCGCGGGGGACTCCGCACAATGAGCAGTTCTTC; CDR3 protein: CAISESRGTPHNEQFF; D gene: TRBD2; V gene: TRBV10-3; clone size: NA; J gene: TRBJ2-1
CDR3 DNA: TGCAGTGCTAGAGATTTTGGACAGTCCTATGGCTACACCTTC; CDR3 protein: CSARDFGQSYGYTF; D gene: NA; V gene: TRBV20-1; clone size: many; J gene: TRBJ1-2
CDR3 DNA: TGTGCCAGCAGTGGAGCGGGGACTAGCAATCAGCCCCAGCATTTT; CDR3 protein: CASSGAGTSNQPQHF; D gene: NA; V gene: TRBV2; clone size: many; J gene: TRBJ1-5
CDR3 DNA: TGTGCCAGCAGTCAACGACTAGCGGGGGGGCCCCTGGCCTCCTACGAGCAGTACTTC; CDR3 protein: CASSQRLAGGPLASYEQYF; D gene: TRBD2; V gene: TRBV6-1; clone size: NA; J gene: TRBJ2-7
CDR3 DNA: TGTGCCAGCAGCTTTAGAAGCTCCCAAGAGACCCAGTACTTC; CDR3 protein: CASSFRSSQETQYF; D gene: NA; V gene: TRBV5-6; clone size: few; J gene: TRBJ2-5
CDR3 DNA: TGTGCCACCAGTGATTCAGGGCCCGGCGCTGAAGCTTTCTTT; CDR3 protein: CATSDSGPGAEAFF; D gene: NA; V gene: TRBV24-1; clone size: NA; J gene: TRBJ1-1
CDR3 DNA: TGTGCCAGCAGCTTCACGGGACTTAACACCGGGGAGCTGTTTTTT; CDR3 protein: CASSFTGLNTGELFF; D gene: NA; V gene: TRBV7-2; clone size: few; J gene: TRBJ2-2
CDR3 DNA: TGTGCCAGCAGTTCTGTCCCCCCGGGGGTTGAGCAGTACTTC; CDR3 protein: CASSSVPPGVEQYF; D gene: NA; V gene: TRBV27; clone size: few; J gene: TRBJ2-7
CDR3 DNA: TGTGCCAGCAGCTCCGGGACAGGGGCACCCGAGCAGTACTTC; CDR3 protein: CASSSGTGAPEQYF; D gene: TRBD1; V gene: TRBV7-9; clone size: NA; J gene: TRBJ2-7
CDR3 DNA: TGTGCCAGCCTGGGGGCTAGCGGGAGGTCTAGTTCCTACGAGCAGTACTTC; CDR3 protein: CASLGASGRSSSYEQYF; D gene: TRBD2; V gene: TRBV2; clone size: NA; J gene: TRBJ2-7
CDR3 DNA: TGTGCCAGCAGTAACGATTCGCCCAGGAACACCGGGGAGCTGTTTTTT; CDR3 protein: CASSNDSPRNTGELFF; D gene: NA; V gene: TRBV2; clone size: many; J gene: TRBJ2-2
CDR3 DNA: TGTGCCAGCAGCTTATGGGATACGCAGTATTTT; CDR3 protein: CASSLWDTQYF; D gene: NA; V gene: TRBV11-2; clone size: once; J gene: TRBJ2-3
CDR3 DNA: TGTGCCAGCAGCTGGAGGGGGCAAAACTACGAGCAGTACTTC; CDR3 protein: CASSWRGQNYEQYF; D gene: NA; V gene: TRBV11-2; clone size: many; J gene: TRBJ2-7
CDR3 DNA: TGTGCCAGCTCACCACCAGCCAAACAAGAGACCCAGTACTTC; CDR3 protein: CASSPPAKQETQYF; D gene: NA; V gene: TRBV18; clone size: many; J gene: TRBJ2-5
CDR3 DNA: TGCGCCAACAGCCTAGAAAGAGGACAGGGCTATGGCTACACCTTC; CDR3 protein: CANSLERGQGYGYTF; D gene: TRBD1; V gene: TRBV4-3; clone size: NA; J gene: TRBJ1-2
CDR3 DNA: TGTGCCAGCAGTGAGTTTGGGGGGGACACTGAAGCTTTCTTT; CDR3 protein: CASSEFGGDTEAFF; D gene: NA; V gene: TRBV2; clone size: NA; J gene: TRBJ1-1
CDR3 DNA: TGTGCCAGCAGTGCGGTCGGGGGTAACCCAGATACGCAGTATTTT; CDR3 protein: CASSAVGGNPDTQYF; D gene: NA; V gene: TRBV2; clone size: NA; J gene: TRBJ2-3
CDR3 DNA: TGCGCCAGCAGCCAAGAAATGGGACAGTTCTCTGGAAACACCATATATTTT; CDR3 protein: CASSQEMGQFSGNTIYF; D gene: TRBD1; V gene: TRBV4-3; clone size: NA; J gene: TRBJ1-3